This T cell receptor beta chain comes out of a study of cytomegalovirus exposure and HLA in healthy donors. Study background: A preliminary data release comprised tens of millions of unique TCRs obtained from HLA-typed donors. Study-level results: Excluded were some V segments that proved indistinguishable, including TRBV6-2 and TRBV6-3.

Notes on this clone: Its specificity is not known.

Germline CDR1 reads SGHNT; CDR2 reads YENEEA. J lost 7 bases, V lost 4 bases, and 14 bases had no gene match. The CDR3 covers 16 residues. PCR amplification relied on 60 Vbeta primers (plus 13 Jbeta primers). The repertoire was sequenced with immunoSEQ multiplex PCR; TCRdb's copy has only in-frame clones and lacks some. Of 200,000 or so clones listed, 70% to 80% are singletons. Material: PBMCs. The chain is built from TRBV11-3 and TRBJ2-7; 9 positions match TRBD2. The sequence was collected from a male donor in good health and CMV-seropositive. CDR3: CASSSRAGGISGEQYF. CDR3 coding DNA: TGTGCCAGCAGCTCCCGCGCGGGGGGGATTTCCGGGGAGCAGTACTTC.